The 23 T cell receptor beta chains in this list originate from one sample, sequenced in a study of cytomegalovirus exposure and HLA in healthy donors. Assay used: immunoSEQ multiplex PCR; TCRdb lists only in-frame clones, some missing. The profile covers about 130,000 clones, with 85% to 90% appearing a single time and approximately 1.5% taken by the ten largest. The sequencing sample was made of PBMCs. These receptors were obtained from a man aged 30 to 39 in good health and CMV-seronegative.

This clone was recorded only once. This sequence joins TRBV9 and TRBJ1-4; 10 nucleotides align to TRBD1. The CDR3 extends over 14 amino acids. V lost 4 bases to trimming and J lost 7 bases; unmatched junction nucleotides: 4. Germline CDR1 reads SGDLS; CDR2 reads YYNGEE. The CDR3 spells CASSRQGASEKLFF. The CDR3 region has the DNA TGTGCCAGCAGCCGACAGGGGGCTAGTGAAAAACTGTTTTTT.

This chain joins TRBV6-4 and TRBJ2-1; 9 bases line up with TRBD2. The germline V gene has CDR1 MRHNA and CDR2 SNTAGT. V gave up 8 bases and J gave up 9 bases; unmatched junction bases: 2. CDR3 length: 11 residues. CDR3 coding DNA: TGTGCCAGCGGGACTAGCTCTGAGCAGTTCTTC. This gives the protein CASGTSSEQFF.

The chain recombines TRBV11-2 with TRBJ2-2, with a tentative D call TRBD2 (5 bases). V lost 0 bases, J lost 13 bases, and 15 bases lay in between. The CDR3 extends over 14 amino acids. CDR1 and CDR2 from the germline V gene are SGHAT and FQNNGV. CDR3 sequence (DNA): TGTGCCAGCAGCTTAGAGGTCACGGCGGGCGGGCTGTTTTTT. Its protein product is CASSLEVTAGGLFF.

This clone was detected only a few times. V is TRBV27 and J is TRBJ2-7; 13 bases agree with TRBD2. The V gene's germline CDR1 is MNHEY and CDR2 SMNVEV (reference sequence). This CDR3 is built from 16 residues. Germline trimming cut 6 bases from V and 0 bases from J; bases unmatched to any gene: 5. This chain's CDR3 is CASRLLAGGSSYEQYF. DNA for the CDR3: TGTGCCAGCAGATTACTAGCGGGAGGGAGCTCCTACGAGCAGTACTTC.

This clone has a handful of counts. The chain has TRBV6-4 and TRBJ2-3; 7 nucleotides line up with TRBD1. This CDR3 is 14 amino acids long. V trimming: 6 bases; J trimming: 2 bases; junction bases outside the gene matches: 5. Per germline, CDR1 MRHNA and CDR2 SNTAGT. The CDR3 reads CASSATGPTDTQYF. CDR3 in DNA: TGTGCCAGCAGCGCGACAGGGCCCACAGATACGCAGTATTTT.

In its sample, this clone was seen a few times. V gene TRBV30 combines with J gene TRBJ1-2, with no clear D. The CDR3 is 14 residues long. Germline V gene data show CDR1 as GTSNPN and CDR2 as SVGIG (reference sequence). The V end was cut by 0 bases, the J end by 4 bases, with 12 bases between. CDR3 residues: CAWSVRSGGYGYTF. The CDR3 DNA is TGTGCCTGGAGTGTTCGGTCCGGCGGCTATGGCTACACCTTC.

This chain joins TRBV9 and TRBJ1-5, with 9 positions matching TRBD1. Germline V CDR1 and CDR2: SGDLS, YYNGEE. V shed 4 bases, J shed 5 bases, and the junction held 7 bases outside the gene matches. This CDR3 is built from 15 residues. This CDR3 is CASSPTDRGYQPQHF. CDR3 DNA: TGTGCCAGCAGCCCCACGGACAGGGGTTATCAGCCCCAGCATTTT.

The V and J genes are TRBV7-9 and TRBJ2-7; TRBD2 matches 13 bases. Germline V gene sequence: CDR1 SEHNR, CDR2 FQNEAQ (reference sequence). V lost 5 bases and J lost 6; bases outside the gene matches: 4. This CDR3 has 14 residues. CDR3 loop: CASSPGLAGAEQYF. CDR3 bases: TGTGCCAGCAGCCCAGGACTAGCGGGAGCCGAGCAGTACTTC.

Here the CDR3 reads CASSFGDLGMNTEAFF. The DNA for the CDR3 is TGTGCCAGCAGCTTCGGGGATCTGGGGATGAACACTGAAGCTTTCTTT. The chain joins TRBV11-2 to TRBJ1-1; D unclear. Germline V CDR1 and CDR2: SGHAT, FQNNGV. CDR3 length: 16 amino acids. Trimming stripped 3 bases from V and 0 bases from J, with 14 bases between. Variable domain in full (rest from reference TRBV11-2 and TRBJ1-1): EAGVAQSPRYKIIEKRQSVAFWCNPISGHATLYWYQQILGQGPKLLIQFQNNGVVDDSQLPKDRFSAERLKGVDSTLKIQPAKLEDSAVYLCASSFGDLGMNTEAFFGQGTRLTVV.

V is TRBV11-3 and J is TRBJ2-7; 11 bases agree with TRBD2. CDR1 and CDR2 from the germline V gene are SGHNT and YENEEA. The V gene end was trimmed by 0 bases and the J gene end by 3 bases; junction bases not matched to a gene: 7. This CDR3 region has 17 residues. The CDR3 DNA is TGTGCCAGCAGCTTAGACGATACTAGCGGGAGAAACTACGAGCAGTACTTC. It specifies CASSLDDTSGRNYEQYF.

As regards this clone: A read error may produce the germline difference seen at one junction end. The chain uses TRBV6-5 and TRBJ1-5, with TRBD1 matching 8 bases. CDR1 and CDR2 (germline): MNHEY, SVGAGI. CDR3 length: 15 amino acids. CDR3 amino acids: CASSYSGGAGQPQHF. The CDR3 region has the DNA TGTGCCAGCAGCTACTCAGGGGGCGCGGGGCAGCCCCAGCATTTT.

In DNA form, the CDR3 reads TGTGCCTGGACGCAGCGCCGACTGGCGGACAGGAGCCACACTGAAGCTTTCTTT. Its protein is CAWTQRRLADRSHTEAFF. The rearrangement links TRBV30 to TRBJ1-1; 7 bases line up with TRBD1. The V segment lost 4 bases and the J segment 3 bases; nucleotides outside the gene matches: 20. The CDR3 totals 18 residues. Germline loops: CDR1 GTSNPN, CDR2 SVGIG (reference sequence).

J is TRBJ2-7 and V is TRBV9, with D maybe TRBD1 (5 bases). The V and J ends lost 4 bases and 2 bases respectively, with 10 bases between them. The germline V gene encodes CDR1 SGDLS and CDR2 YYNGEE. The CDR3 extends over 13 amino acids. CDR3 in amino acids: CASSPGATYEQYF. CDR3 nucleotide sequence: TGTGCCAGCAGCCCTGGGGCCACCTACGAGCAGTACTTC. The full variable domain, in which reference TRBV9 and TRBJ2-7 provide the parts outside the CDR3, is DSGVTQTPKHLITATGQRVTLRCSPRSGDLSVYWYQQSLDQGLQFLIQYYNGEERAKGNILERFSAQQFPDLHSELNLSSLELGDSALYFCASSPGATYEQYFGPGTRLTVT.

The CDR3 DNA reads as TGTGCCAGCTCACACGTACAGGGGGCCTACACTGAAGCTTTCTTT. This codes for CASSHVQGAYTEAFF. The V call is TRBV18, the J call TRBJ1-1, with TRBD1 matching 9 bases. The CDR3 has 15 residues. V dropped 4 bases and J dropped 3; count of bases not matched to a gene: 6. The germline CDR1 and CDR2 sequences are KGHSH and LQKENI. The entire variable domain, with the rest obtained from reference TRBV18 and TRBJ1-1, is as follows: NAGVMQNPRHLVRRRGQEARLRCSPMKGHSHVYWYRQLPEEGLKFMVYLQKENIIDESGMPKERFSAEFPKEGPSILRIQQVVRGDSAAYFCASSHVQGAYTEAFFGQGTRLTVV.

The V and J genes are TRBV5-5 and TRBJ2-5; D is undetermined. This CDR3 comprises 14 residues. Germline CDR1 SGHKS, CDR2 YYEKEE (reference sequence). V was shortened by 0 bases and J by 2 bases, with 8 bases between the two germline ends. CDR3 bases: TGTGCCAGCAGCTTGGCGAGAGGACAAGAGACCCAGTACTTC. Translated, it gives CASSLARGQETQYF.

This CDR3 reads CASSQGTSGRLVETQYF. The CDR3 DNA sequence: TGTGCCAGCTCCCAAGGGACTAGCGGGAGGTTGGTAGAGACCCAGTACTTC. The rearrangement joins TRBV5-4 to TRBJ2-5; TRBD2 matches at 15 bases. The germline CDR1 and CDR2 sequences are SGHNT and YYREEE (reference sequence). V shed 7 bases, J shed 4 bases, and the junction held 11 bases outside the gene matches. The CDR3 consists of 17 residues.

The CDR3 sequence is CASSSIGTGLSEKLFF. The CDR3 DNA is TGTGCCAGCAGTTCGATCGGGACAGGGCTTTCCGAAAAACTGTTTTTT. The V gene is TRBV27, the J gene TRBJ1-4; 9 positions agree with TRBD1. The V gene's germline CDR1 is MNHEY and CDR2 SMNVEV (reference sequence). This CDR3 comprises 16 residues. V gave up 4 bases and J gave up 8 bases; unmatched junction bases: 11. The whole variable domain, filled in from reference TRBV27 and TRBJ1-4, reads EAQVTQNPRYLITVTGKKLTVTCSQNMNHEYMSWYRQDPGLGLRQIYYSMNVEVTDKGDVPEGYKVSRKEKRNFPLILESPSPNQTSLYFCASSSIGTGLSEKLFFGSGTQLSVL.

This rearrangement joins TRBV18 to TRBJ1-6; D is possibly TRBD1 (6 bases). Trimming removed 1 base from V and 0 bases from J, with 16 bases in between. Germline CDR1 and CDR2: KGHSH and LQKENI. The CDR3 has 19 residues. The CDR3 DNA reads TGTGCCAGCTCACCACGCCGTGCAGGGGAGAGCTCCTATAATTCACCCCTCCACTTT. As protein: CASSPRRAGESSYNSPLHF.

The V and J genes are TRBV7-2 and TRBJ1-1; D is uncertain. The V and J ends lost 5 bases and 2 bases respectively, with 12 bases between them. Germline-derived CDR1 and CDR2 are SGHTA and FQGNSA. The length of the CDR3 is 14 residues. The CDR3 sequence is CASSGGPLNTEAFF. The DNA of the CDR3 is TGTGCCAGCAGCGGTGGGCCGTTAAACACTGAAGCTTTCTTT.

The chain couples TRBV6-5 to TRBJ1-1, with D possibly TRBD1 on 6 matching bases. Trimming stripped 7 bases from V and 5 bases from J, with 14 bases between. There are 13 residues in the CDR3. Germline assignment: CDR1 MNHEY and CDR2 SVGAGI. The CDR3 bases are TGTGCCAGCACCACAGGGTATCTGACTGAAGCTTTCTTT. It codes for CASTTGYLTEAFF.

This clone has just a few counts. The chain couples TRBV25-1 to TRBJ2-3, with D perhaps matching TRBD2 (7 bases). The V gene's germline CDR1 is MGHDK and CDR2 SYGVNS. The CDR3 contains 16 residues. Deletions cut 3 bases from V and 5 bases from J, with 18 bases between. This CDR3 is CASSDGDWGGQDTQYF. Written as DNA, the CDR3 is TGTGCCAGCAGTGATGGGGACTGGGGGGGACAAGATACGCAGTATTTT.

This clone has a single count. The chain combines TRBV6-5 with TRBJ1-2; possible D gene TRBD1, 6 bases. Germline V CDR1 and CDR2: MNHEY, SVGAGI. Trimming took off 8 bases at V and 5 bases at J, with 21 bases between the two ends. The CDR3 has 15 residues. CDR3: CASGDTSVPMYGYTF. The CDR3 nucleotides are TGTGCCAGCGGGGACACCTCAGTGCCAATGTATGGCTACACCTTC.

The V call is TRBV11-2, the J call TRBJ2-3; 11 nucleotides line up with TRBD2. V lost 5 bases and J lost 2; bases outside the gene matches: 6. Germline lookup yields CDR1 SGHAT and CDR2 FQNNGV. The CDR3 contains 16 residues. CDR3 nucleotide sequence: TGTGCCAGCAGCCACCGACTAGCGGGAACCACAGATACGCAGTATTTT. It specifies CASSHRLAGTTDTQYF.